Described below is a single T cell receptor beta chain sequence and its context. The data originate from a study of blood T cell repertoires in COVID-19. The CDR3 totals 13 residues. The V end lost 2 bases, the J end lost 4 bases, and 8 bases lay between the germline ends. The germline CDR1 and CDR2 sequences are LGHNA and YSLEER. Per the original data handling: Cell counts per sample came from amplifying reference gene primers. Produced via immunoSEQ multiplex PCR; TCRdb's table is partial and in-frame only. D and trimming were read from the DNA, whereas the V and J calls and clone size are those reported in that table. The sample contains about 110,000 clones, about two thirds of which appear only once.

The chain joins TRBV4-3 to TRBJ1-2, with a tentative D call TRBD1 (6 bases). The receptor's source is a woman between 40 and 50 years old with acute or convalescent COVID-19. The sample taken for sequencing was peripheral blood. In DNA, the CDR3 is TGCGCCAGCAGCCAACAGGGGTCCTATGGCTACACCTTC. Amino acids: CASSQQGSYGYTF.